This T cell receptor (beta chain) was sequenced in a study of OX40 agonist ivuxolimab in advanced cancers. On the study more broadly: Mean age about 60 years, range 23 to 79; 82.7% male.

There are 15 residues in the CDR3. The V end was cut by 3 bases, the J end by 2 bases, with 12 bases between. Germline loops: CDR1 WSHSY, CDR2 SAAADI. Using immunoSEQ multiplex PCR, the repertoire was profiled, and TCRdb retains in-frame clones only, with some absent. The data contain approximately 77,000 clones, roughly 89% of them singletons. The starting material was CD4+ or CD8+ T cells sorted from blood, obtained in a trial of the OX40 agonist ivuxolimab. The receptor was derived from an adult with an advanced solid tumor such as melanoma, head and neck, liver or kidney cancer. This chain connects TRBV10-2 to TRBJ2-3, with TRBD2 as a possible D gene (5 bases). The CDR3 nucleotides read TGCGCCAGCAGTGATGGCAGCGGAAACACAGATACGCAGTATTTT. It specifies CASSDGSGNTDTQYF.